This T cell receptor beta chain was recovered during a study of T cell clonality in common variable immunodeficiency. Study conclusions and caveats: Fewer TCRbeta clones were shared among CVID subjects than controls. CVID subjects had higher TCRbeta clonality than healthy controls, most marked in about a third.

This clone occurred many times. Its antigen is not known. A junction boundary mismatches the germline segment, possibly from a read error. With the read ending 3 residues before the CDR3 end, the germline J gene is used to fill in that end. Some clones are missing from TCRdb's copy, which holds only in-frame ones; the method was immunoSEQ multiplex PCR. Listed for the sample are roughly 48,000 clones, none seen a single time. The CDR3 loop spans 17 amino acids. The V gene's germline CDR1 is SSHAT and CDR2 FNYEAQ (reference sequence). The chain is built from TRBV7-7 and TRBJ2-3; the match to TRBD2 covers 12 bases. This TCR was recovered from a person between 18 and 75 years old in good health. Sequenced: peripheral blood mononuclear cells. The part of the CDR3 DNA that was read is TGTGCTAGCAGCTTGGGGACTAGCGGGCCCCGGGCAGATACG. Translating gives CASSLGTSGPRADT. The whole CDR3 protein reads CASSLGTSGPRADTQYF.